This TCR beta chain was obtained from a study of shared clonotypes between healthy human individuals (dated by TCRdb to 2020 to 2022). Turning to the overall study: A couple of women and a few men aged 18 to 49 years were included in the cohort. Per donor, three plates each were used for CD4 naive and CD4 memory, two for CD8 naive, and one for CD8 memory. The study deeply sequenced blood TCR repertoires of about five healthy adults to estimate repertoire size and the extent of clonotype sharing between individuals. To increase sequencing depth and limit assay-specific biases, TCR repertoire library preparation and sequencing were carried out by different laboratories using diverse techniques. Leukapheresis yielded between about 0.9 and 10 billion PBMCs per donor.

General findings and caveats noted by the study authors: Incomplete sequencing was indicated by rarefaction of sorted-subset datasets, despite the large sequencing depth. Approximately 5% of naive CD4, approximately 3.7% of naive CD8, roughly 2.4% of memory CD4, and about 0.4% of memory CD8 clonotypes were shared across several donors. The genetic and exposure-history diversity represented was limited by the small number of donors. Estimated clonotype richness was generally larger for naive than for memory subsets. Clonotypes shared by all four sorted-subset donors showed higher generation probabilities than non-shared clonotypes. Sampling was restricted to blood, and TCR repertoires in tissue are likely to differ from TCR repertoires in blood. Pairwise subsampling indicated that sequencing depth was expected to affect the degree of clonotype sharing among donors.

In its sample, this clone was seen a few times. There is no known antigen for this receptor. No per-base quality is available; no much larger clone lies one base away. Using the deep immunoSEQ assay, multiplex PCR amplified TCR CDR3 regions from genomic DNA. For each cell subset, the extracted genomic DNA was distributed evenly across all wells of several immunoSEQ 96-well plates, and each plate served as one replicate. Each replicate PCR for sorted subsets received approximately 220 ng genomic DNA, equal to roughly 30,000 T cell genomes. The purified libraries were quantified using a Qubit 3.0 fluorometer, sized with a Bioanalyzer 2100, and then quantified again using the KAPA Library Quantification kit. Every immunoSEQ 96-well plate was sequenced on a separate single-read 150-cycle Illumina NextSeq 550 flow cell. Processing in the source paper ran as follows. Because the immunoSEQ output held only junctional sequences and lacked quality scores, the filtering could not match the filtering applied to full-length reads. Sequences were annotated with PyIR, a Python wrapper for IgBLAST v1.9, using IMGT germline references to assign V/J genes and CDR3. Any read was removed if the V/J assignment was weak (E-value above 1e-6), the CDR3 was missing, or the read contained stop codons, out-of-frame junctions, or ambiguous translated residues. V3J clonotypes were defined as sequences sharing an identical inferred V gene, J gene, and CDR3 amino acid sequence. Percentage overlap between repertoires was computed as shared unique clonotypes divided by the size of the smaller repertoire. Richness of each repertoire was evaluated using RTK rarefaction, the Chao1 estimator, and Recon v2.1 estimates of unobserved clonotypes. OLGA was used to compute generation probabilities for all TCRbeta clonotypes that the gDNA method yielded from a handful of donors. TCRdb mirrors the immuneACCESS table, restricted to in-frame sequences. Some clones are absent from its copies; in checked studies, under half trace to an unresolved V gene, and the reason for the others is unknown. V and J calls and clone size are those listed in that table; D and trimming were worked out from the DNA. The sample profile shows 2 million to 2.5 million clones; under 95% of them were found once. Together, the top ten hold approximately 1.7% of the sample.

For the CD8 naive samples, CD45RO-negative cells were positively selected for CCR7, yielding a CD45RA+CCR7+ population from which TemRA cells were excluded. Donors were healthy HIV-negative adults with no recently reported acute infections or vaccinations. Only Caucasian adults living in Nashville, Tennessee, USA were represented among the donors. Blood was obtained by leukapheresis, after which PBMCs were separated by Ficoll-Histopaque density gradient centrifugation and cryopreserved in liquid nitrogen vapor phase. Analytical flow cytometry was used to check the purity and quantity of every magnetically sorted T cell population. From each sorted fraction, genomic DNA was isolated and quantified by UV absorbance on a Nanodrop 2000c. This TCR was recovered from a man aged 18 to 30 in good health. Some clones in this sample may be carry-over from other donors' samples. Sequencing input: naive CD8+ T cells from PBMCs. Reading the label with the study, this specimen's cell subset or site is: CD45RA+CCR7+.

The nucleotide sequence reads as follows: TGTGCCAGCAGCTTAGGGGCCAGCCCAGAGACCCAGTACTTC. It codes for CASSLGASPETQYF. Recombination joined TRBV7-9 with TRBJ2-5, with the D gene uncertain. V is cut by 1 base and J by 4 bases, and the space between the germline ends is 10 bases. The germline V gene (reference sequence) specifies SEHNR as CDR1 and FQNEAQ as CDR2. Inclusive of the bounding cysteine and phenylalanine, the CDR3 is 14 residues long. The DNA shown is the 42-base CDR3, in frame from base 1.